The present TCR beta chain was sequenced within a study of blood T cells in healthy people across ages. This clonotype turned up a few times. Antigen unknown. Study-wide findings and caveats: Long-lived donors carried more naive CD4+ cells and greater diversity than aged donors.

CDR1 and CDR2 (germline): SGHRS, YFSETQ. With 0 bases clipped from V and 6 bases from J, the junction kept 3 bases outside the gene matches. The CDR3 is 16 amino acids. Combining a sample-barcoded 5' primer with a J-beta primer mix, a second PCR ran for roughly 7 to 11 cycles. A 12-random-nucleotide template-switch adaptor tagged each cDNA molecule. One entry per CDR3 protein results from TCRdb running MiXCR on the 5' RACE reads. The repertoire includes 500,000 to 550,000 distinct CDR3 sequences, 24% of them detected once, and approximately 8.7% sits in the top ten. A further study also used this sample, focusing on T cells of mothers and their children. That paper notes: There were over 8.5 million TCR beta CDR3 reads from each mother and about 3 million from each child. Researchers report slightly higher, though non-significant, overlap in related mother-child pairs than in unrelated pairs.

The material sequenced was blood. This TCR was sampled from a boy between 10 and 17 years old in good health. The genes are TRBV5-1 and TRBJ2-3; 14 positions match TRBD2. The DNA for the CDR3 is TGCGCCAGCAGCTTGGCGGGGACTAGCGGGAGTGATACGCAGTATTTT. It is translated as CASSLAGTSGSDTQYF.